This T cell receptor beta chain was captured by sequencing in a study of blood T cells in healthy people across ages (dated by TCRdb to the mid-2010s). Concerning the study at large: In model experiments, template switching captured about one uniquely barcoded TCR beta cDNA molecule for every two T cells. To avoid experimental bias, donors of different ages were randomly spread across the sequencing lanes. Two additional independent replicas of 1 million unique cDNA reads from the same blood draw were analyzed for two donors (one aged 18 to 29 and one aged 80 or older). The donors were divided into four age groups: young (average 16 years), middle-aged (under 40), aged (about 61) and long-lived (about 90). To track age-related changes in TCR beta repertoire diversity, the study relied on deep sequencing normalized with unique cDNA molecular identifiers.

Counted from cysteine to phenylalanine, this CDR3 has 13 amino acids. The read is trimmed to its CDR3 DNA, 39 bases read in frame from base 1. The junction shows trimming of 4 bases on V and 6 bases on J, plus 13 bases between the germline ends. The germline V gene yields SGHTA for CDR1 and FQGNSA for CDR2. Paper-wide results and their limitations: The percentage of naive T cells measured by flow cytometry correlated strongly with observed TCR beta diversity. As age increased, observed TCR beta diversity per million T cells dropped in a roughly linear way, and a significant reduction was already evident by age roughly 40. Since profiling was done on bulk unsorted PBMCs, naive and antigen-experienced compartments could not be conclusively compared. Donor CMV infection status was unknown, potentially confounding age-related changes in expanded clonotypes. Compared with the aged group, the long-lived group had more naive CD4+ T cells, fewer expanded clones and increased TCR diversity, a pattern suggesting age selection. Estimates of total diversity from one million sequenced T cells were regarded as lower bounds and underestimates.

The library relied on 5' RACE. Instrument used: Illumina HiSeq 2500. A second PCR of roughly 7 to 11 cycles was performed with a sample-barcoded 5' primer and a J-beta primer mix. A unique molecular identifier was introduced onto each TCR beta cDNA molecule by a template-switch 5' adaptor carrying 12 random nucleotides. Each sample yielded at least 3 million CDR3-containing paired-end reads. The Mint cDNA synthesis kit, primed by a TRBC-specific oligonucleotide, was used to synthesize first-strand cDNA from all RNA. All cDNA was treated with uracil-DNA glycosylase and then went through a first 18-cycle PCR with the universal primers M1SS and BC2_uni_R. For the original study's pipeline: For normalization, 1 million high-quality reads were randomly selected from each sample, with every read carrying a distinct molecular identifier. Reads sharing molecular identifiers were discarded rather than binned into consensus sequences. MiTCR, with a Q25 quality threshold and the strictest error-elimination algorithm, was used for CDR3 identification, clonotype clustering and error correction. A nonparametric unseen species model with Euler transformation was used to estimate a lower bound on total TCR beta diversity. TCRdb reran the public reads through fastp at Q25 and MiXCR, keeping productive beta chains. Identical CDR3 protein sequences are pooled into one entry, listed with their most common genes and DNA. TCRdb, rather than the study authors, made the V and J calls. This sample lists around 990,000 distinct CDR3 sequences; under 40% were detected once. The ten largest account for about 12% of the sample.

The roughly 39 donors, aged about 6 to 100 years, were systemically healthy Caucasian individuals from Russia. About 9.1 milliliters of peripheral blood were collected from each donor into EDTA-treated Vacutainer tubes. Ficoll-Paque density-gradient centrifugation was used to isolate PBMCs, with at least 7 million per sample. Total RNA, at least 6 micrograms per sample, was extracted from PBMCs with Trizol reagent. For every donor, flow cytometry on a PBMC aliquot measured the percentage of naive CD45RAhigh/CD27high T cells. This clonotype was counted only a few times. The antigen it recognizes is unknown. No much larger clonotype is one base removed from it; base qualities were not supplied.

The specimen sequenced was blood. The chain is assembled from TRBV7-2 and TRBJ2-7; TRBD1 is a weak D gene call, 6 bases matching. The sequence derives from a man between 18 and 35 years old in good health. At the DNA level, the sequence is TGTGCCAGCAGCTACAACAGGGTTTCCGAGCAGTACTTC. Its product reads: CASSYNRVSEQYF. Reference TRBV7-2 and TRBJ2-7 proteins supply the regions before and after the CDR3; the full variable domain is: GAGVSQSPSNKVTEKGKDVELRCDPISGHTALYWYRQSLGQGLEFLIYFQGNSAPDKSGLPSDRFSAERTGGSVSTLTIQRTQQEDSAVYLCASSYNRVSEQYFGPGTRLTVT.